The TCR beta chain described here comes from a study of blood T cell repertoires in COVID-19. Background on the study: COVID-19 samples from acute and convalescent phases originated in the United States, Italy and Spain.

In the original workflow: Amplifying reference gene primers gave estimates of nucleated cell counts. The protocol was immunoSEQ multiplex PCR, while the TCRdb copy is restricted to in-frame clones and leaves out a portion. The V and J calls and clone size come from that table; D and trimming were worked out from the DNA. The sample holds approximately 73,000 clones; roughly 86% are singletons and the top ten take approximately 1.9%. Germline CDR1 reads SNHLY; CDR2 reads FYNNEI. V was cut by 4 bases and J by 7 bases, with 14 bases left in between. This CDR3 contains 14 residues. The chain couples TRBV2 to TRBJ1-5; perhaps TRBD1 as D (5 bases). The sequenced material came from peripheral blood. The receptor was isolated from a woman in her sixties with acute or convalescent COVID-19. This CDR3 reads CASSGPRGRQPQHF. Written as DNA, the CDR3 is TGTGCCAGCAGTGGGCCAAGGGGAAGGCAGCCCCAGCATTTT.